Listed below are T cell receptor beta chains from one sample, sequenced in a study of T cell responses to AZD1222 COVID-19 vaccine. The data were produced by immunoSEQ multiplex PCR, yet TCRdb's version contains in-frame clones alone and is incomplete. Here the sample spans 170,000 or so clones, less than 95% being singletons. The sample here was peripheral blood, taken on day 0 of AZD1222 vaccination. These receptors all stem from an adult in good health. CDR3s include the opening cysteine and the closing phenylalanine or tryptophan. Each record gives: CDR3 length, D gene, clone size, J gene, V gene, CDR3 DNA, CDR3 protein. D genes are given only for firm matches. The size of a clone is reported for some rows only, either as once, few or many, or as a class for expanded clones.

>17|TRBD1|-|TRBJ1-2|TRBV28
TGTGCCAGCAGAATTGGGGACAGGAGGCTTGTGTCGAATGGCTACACCTTC
CASRIGDRRLVSNGYTF
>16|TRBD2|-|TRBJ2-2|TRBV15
TGTGCCACCAGCAGAGTTGCGGGGGTCAACACCGGGGAGCTGTTTTTT
CATSRVAGVNTGELFF
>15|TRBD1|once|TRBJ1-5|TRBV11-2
TGTGCCAGCAGCTTAGACGGGACAGGGGTACAGCCCCAGCATTTT
CASSLDGTGVQPQHF
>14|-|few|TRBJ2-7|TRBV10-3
TGTGCCATCAGTGTAGACAGTACTAGCTACGAGCAGTACTTC
CAISVDSTSYEQYF
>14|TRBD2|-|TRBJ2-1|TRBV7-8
TGTGCCTCAGGGCTAAGTACTAGCGGGGTCGAGCAGTTCTTC
CASGLSTSGVEQFF
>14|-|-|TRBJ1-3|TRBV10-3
TGTGCCATCAGTGACTCTTACTCTGGAAACACCATATATTTT
CAISDSYSGNTIYF
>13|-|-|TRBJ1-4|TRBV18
TGTGCCAGCTCACCGGTTGGCTATGAAAAACTGTTTTTT
CASSPVGYEKLFF
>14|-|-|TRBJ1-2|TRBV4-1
TGCGCCAGCAGCCAATTACCCGGGAGTAATGGCTACACCTTC
CASSQLPGSNGYTF
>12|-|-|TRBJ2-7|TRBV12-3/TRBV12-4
TGTGCCAGCAGTTCCCTCTCGAACGAGCAGTACTTC
CASSSLSNEQYF
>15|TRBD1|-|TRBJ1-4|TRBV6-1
TGTGCCAGCAGTGAACGAGGGACAGGGGGCGTAAAACTGTTTTTT
CASSERGTGGVKLFF
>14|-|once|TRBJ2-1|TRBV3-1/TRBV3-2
TGTGCCAGCAGCCAAGTCCCCCCAGCCAATGAGCAGTTCTTC
CASSQVPPANEQFF
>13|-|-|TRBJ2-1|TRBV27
TGTGCCAGCAGTTTTGCAGGCCACAATGAGCAGTTCTTC
CASSFAGHNEQFF
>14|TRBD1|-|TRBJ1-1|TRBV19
TGTGCCAGTGAACAGGGGGTCCCTAACACTGAAGCTTTCTTT
CASEQGVPNTEAFF
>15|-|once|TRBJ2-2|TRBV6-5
TGTGCCAGCACTCGGGCAGTAGCGAACACCGGGGAGCTGTTTTTT
CASTRAVANTGELFF
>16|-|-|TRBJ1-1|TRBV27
TGTGCCAGCAGCCGCGACCGGGACAATTATGTGGGAGAAGCTTTCTTT
CASSRDRDNYVGEAFF
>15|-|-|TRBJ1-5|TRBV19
TGTGCCAGTAGTATTTCCAGGGCAGGCAATCAGCCCCAGCATTTT
CASSISRAGNQPQHF
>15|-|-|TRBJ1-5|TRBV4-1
TGCGCCAGCAGCCCGTCACCAGGAGCGTATCAGCCCCAGCATTTT
CASSPSPGAYQPQHF
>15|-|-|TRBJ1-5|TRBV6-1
TGTGCCAGCAGTGAAGGGGTGGGGGGCAATCAGCCCCAGCATTTT
CASSEGVGGNQPQHF
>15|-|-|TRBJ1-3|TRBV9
TGTGCCAGCAGCGTAATGGCAGCCTCTGGAAACACCATATATTTT
CASSVMAASGNTIYF
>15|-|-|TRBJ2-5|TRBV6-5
TGTGCCAGCAGTTACTCCACCATGATTCGACGGACCCAGTACTTC
CASSYSTMIRRTQYF
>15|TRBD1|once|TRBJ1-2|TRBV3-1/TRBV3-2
TGTGCCAGCAGCCAGAGAAGCCGGGACAGGGATGGCTACACCTTC
CASSQRSRDRDGYTF
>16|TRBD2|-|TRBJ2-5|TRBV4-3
TGCGCCAGCAGCCAAGATCTGGGGACTAGATCAGAGACCCAGTACTTC
CASSQDLGTRSETQYF
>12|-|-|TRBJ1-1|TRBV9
TGTGCCAGCAGCGTAGACCGGGAAGGGGTTATCTTT
CASSVDREGVIF
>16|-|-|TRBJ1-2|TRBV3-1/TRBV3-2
TGTGCCAGCAGCCAAATTGAGGGGCTCGGGGACTATGGCTACACCTTC
CASSQIEGLGDYGYTF
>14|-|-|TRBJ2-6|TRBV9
TGTGCCAGCAGCGGTTTAATGGGGGCCAACGTCCTGACTTTC
CASSGLMGANVLTF
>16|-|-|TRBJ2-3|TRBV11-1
TGTGCCAGCAGCTTACGGGCAGGGGCCTCCACAGATACGCAGTATTTT
CASSLRAGASTDTQYF
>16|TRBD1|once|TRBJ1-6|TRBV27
TGTGCCAGCAGTTTGGGGAGGGGGCTAATTAATTCACCCCTCCACTTT
CASSLGRGLINSPLHF
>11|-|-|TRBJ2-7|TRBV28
TGTGCCAGCAAAGGGTACGACGAGCAGTACTTC
CASKGYDEQYF
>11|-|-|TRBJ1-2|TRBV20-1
TGCAGTGCCCCTGGGGGGATTGGCTACACCTTC
CSAPGGIGYTF
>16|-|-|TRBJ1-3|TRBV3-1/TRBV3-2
TGTGCCAGCAGCCAAGATTTTATGTCCCCGCTGAACACCATATATTTT
CASSQDFMSPLNTIYF
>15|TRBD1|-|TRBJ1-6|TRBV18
TGTGCCAGCTCACGGACCGGGACAGAATATTCACCCCTCCACTTT
CASSRTGTEYSPLHF
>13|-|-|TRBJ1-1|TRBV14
TGTGCCAGCAGCGGCCAGGGGATCACTGAAGCTTTCTTT
CASSGQGITEAFF
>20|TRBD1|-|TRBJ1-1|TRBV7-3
TGTGCCAGCAGCCCATGGGAGGACAGGGGGGGCCTTAAATGTGGCACTGAAGCTTTCTTT
CASSPWEDRGGLKCGTEAFF
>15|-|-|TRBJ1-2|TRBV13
TGTGCCAGCAGCTTAGGCCCCAGGGAACTCTATGGCTACACCTTC
CASSLGPRELYGYTF
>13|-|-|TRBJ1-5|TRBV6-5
TGTGCCAGCAGCGACCGAGCCATACAGCCCCAGCATTTT
CASSDRAIQPQHF
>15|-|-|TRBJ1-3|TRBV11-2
TGTGCCAGCAGCTTATTCGGCAGCTCTGGAAACACCATATATTTT
CASSLFGSSGNTIYF
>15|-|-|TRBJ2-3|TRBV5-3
TGTGCCAGAAGCTTGCTCGGGCTCTGCACAGATACGCAGTATTTT
CARSLLGLCTDTQYF
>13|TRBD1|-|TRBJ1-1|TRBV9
TGTGCCAGCAGCGCCCCCGGGACAGGTGGAGCTTTCTTT
CASSAPGTGGAFF
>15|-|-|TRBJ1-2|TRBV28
TGTGCCAGCAGTCTTAGCGGTGGGGGGCTCTATGGCTACACCTTC
CASSLSGGGLYGYTF
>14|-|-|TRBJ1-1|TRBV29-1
TGCAGCGGGGCGGACCCGAATATGAACACTGAAGCTTTCTTT
CSGADPNMNTEAFF
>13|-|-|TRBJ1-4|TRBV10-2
TGCGCCAGCAGGGCAAGGGGAAGTGAAAAACTGTTTTTT
CASRARGSEKLFF
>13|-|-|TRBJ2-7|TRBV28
TGTGCCACTCTCCAGGGTCGGGGCTACGAGCAGTACTTC
CATLQGRGYEQYF
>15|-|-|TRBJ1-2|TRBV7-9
TGTGCCAGCAGCTTAGAATCCGGGAGAGCCTATGGCTACACCTTC
CASSLESGRAYGYTF
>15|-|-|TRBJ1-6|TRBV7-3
TGTGCCAGCAGCCTCAACCGGGGGAACAATTCACCCCTCCACTTT
CASSLNRGNNSPLHF
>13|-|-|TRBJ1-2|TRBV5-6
TGTGCCAGCAGCGAGACAGAGATCTATGGCTACACCTTC
CASSETEIYGYTF
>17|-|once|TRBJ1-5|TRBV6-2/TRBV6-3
TGTGCCAGCAGTCCGGGAAAGACAGTCTATAGCAATCAGCCCCAGCATTTT
CASSPGKTVYSNQPQHF
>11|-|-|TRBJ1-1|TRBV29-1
TGCAGCGTCGAACCTCTCACTGAAGCTTTCTTT
CSVEPLTEAFF